The next 9 T cell receptor beta chains were all read from a single sample in a study of Graves' ophthalmopathy and Graves' hyperthyroidism (dated by TCRdb to the late 2010s). The listed sequencing device is Illumina HiSeq 2000. For repertoire sequencing, TCR beta CDR3 regions were amplified from RNA transcripts. HTBI primers and the Qiagen OneStep RT-PCR kit were used in a first-round RT-PCR, which was followed by a second-round multiplex PCR, size selection and purification. TCRdb reprocessed the public reads (quality trimming at Q25 with fastp, clone calling with MiXCR) and kept in-frame beta chains. Duplicate CDR3 protein sequences are folded into a single record with the most common DNA and genes. Here the sample has 350,000 to 400,000 distinct CDR3 sequences; around 18% occur a single time. Of the sample, approximately 1.4% falls within the top ten clones. Sequencing used peripheral blood. These TCRs come from a woman aged 18-35 years with Graves' ophthalmopathy. Donor details come from another sample of the same person, matched by shared clones.

This clonotype was seen many times. V is TRBV7-9 and J is TRBJ2-4; perhaps TRBD1 as D (5 bases). Germline V gives CDR1 SEHNR, CDR2 FQNEAQ (reference sequence). Trimming pared 1 base from V and 9 bases from J, leaving 7 bases between. CDR3 length equals 12 residues. CDR3 residues: CASSLEDTIQYF. The CDR3 nucleotides read TGTGCCAGCAGCTTAGAGGACACCATTCAGTACTTC.

V gene TRBV4-1 combines with J gene TRBJ1-1, with no clear D. The CDR3 consists of 15 residues. Germline V gives CDR1 MGHRA, CDR2 YSYEKL. Trimming removed 4 bases at V and 0 bases at J, with 12 bases between. As DNA, the CDR3 is TGCGCCAGCAGCCCCCAACAGTTACTGAACACTGAAGCTTTCTTT. As protein: CASSPQQLLNTEAFF.

At least ten counts were recorded for this clonotype. The chain couples TRBV12-3 or TRBV12-4 to TRBJ2-5; 8 bases match TRBD2. With 6 bases clipped from V and 4 bases from J, the junction kept 10 bases outside the gene matches. The CDR3 spans 15 residues. CDR3 sequence reads: CASRGGRAGVETQYF. CDR3 bases: TGTGCCAGCAGGGGGGGTCGAGCGGGGGTAGAGACCCAGTACTTC.

The table lists this clonotype with many counts. This chain joins TRBV11-2 and TRBJ2-2; 9 bases match TRBD1. The V gene end was trimmed by 0 bases and the J gene end by 5 bases; junction bases not matched to a gene: 7. The CDR3 is 17 amino acids. Germline CDR1 and CDR2: SGHAT and FQNNGV. CDR3 nucleotides: TGTGCCAGCAGCTTAGATCTAAGAGACAGGGGGACCGGGGAGCTGTTTTTT. Encoded protein: CASSLDLRDRGTGELFF.

This clonotype occurred many times. The chain recombines TRBV6-2 or TRBV6-3 with TRBJ1-1; D not resolved. CDR3 length equals 14 residues. V was clipped by 6 bases and J by 3 bases, with 14 bases between them. Germline assignment: CDR1 MNHEY and CDR2 SVGEGT. The chain's CDR3 is CASSNPGPYTEAFF. Written as DNA, the CDR3 is TGTGCCAGCAGCAATCCCGGCCCATACACTGAAGCTTTCTTT.

The chain carries TRBV28 and TRBJ1-2; a possible D gene is TRBD1 (6 bases). The CDR3 consists of 14 residues. V gave up 5 bases and J gave up 4 bases, with 14 bases separating them. The germline CDR1 and CDR2 sequences are MDHEN and SYDVKM. The CDR3 spells CASSPQGGGYGYTF. The CDR3 DNA follows: TGTGCCAGCAGTCCACAGGGCGGGGGCTATGGCTACACCTTC.

Many counts were recorded for this clonotype. This chain links TRBV7-2 with TRBJ1-1, with D possibly being TRBD1 (6 bases). Per germline, CDR1 SGHTA and CDR2 FQGNSA. This CDR3 is 12 amino acids long. V was shortened by 5 bases and J by 5 bases, with 9 bases between the two germline ends. CDR3: CASSNRVTEAFF. The CDR3 DNA reads TGTGCCAGCAGCAACAGGGTTACTGAAGCTTTCTTT.

This clonotype has at least ten counts. The chain carries TRBV11-2 and TRBJ1-2; 9 nucleotides line up with TRBD1. Germline V CDR1 and CDR2: SGHAT, FQNNGV. Trimming took 4 bases from V and 3 from J; bases not matched to a gene: 12. This CDR3 spans 17 amino acids. The CDR3 sequence is CASSSTLRTGEHYGYTF. The CDR3 nucleotides are TGTGCCAGCAGCTCTACCCTCCGGACAGGGGAGCACTATGGCTACACCTTC.

CDR3 sequence reads: CSAPSGGAQYF. The CDR3, as DNA: TGCAGCGCCCCCAGTGGGGGGGCCCAGTACTTC. The V and J genes are TRBV29-1 and TRBJ2-5; the match to TRBD2 covers 7 bases. The germline V gene has CDR1 SQVTM and CDR2 ANQGSEA. This CDR3 spans 11 amino acids. J was trimmed by 9 bases and V by 7 bases; bases with no gene match: 8.